The rows below give T cell receptor beta chains drawn from one sample of a study of T cell responses to AZD1222 COVID-19 vaccine. Generated by immunoSEQ multiplex PCR, the TCRdb table keeps only in-frame clones and is missing some. The repertoire has about 77,000 clones, more than 85% of them found once; the top ten carry around 5.1%. The specimen comprised peripheral blood, sampled 28 days after the second AZD1222 dose. The receptors derive from an adult who received the AZD1222 COVID-19 vaccine. The CDR3 runs from the conserved cysteine through the conserved F or W. A D gene is named only where the DNA matches it firmly. For some rows the clone size is stated as once, few or many, or as a class when expanded; others skip it.

TRBV15	TRBJ1-1	TRBD1	.	CATSGRDRGREAFF	TGTGCCACCAGCGGCCGGGACAGGGGGCGAGAAGCTTTCTTT
TRBV23-1	TRBJ1-4	.	.	CASSLAGSHEKLFF	TGCGCCAGCAGTCTTGCAGGGTCACATGAAAAACTGTTTTTT
TRBV9	TRBJ2-7	TRBD1	once	CASSPRDRVSYEQYF	TGTGCCAGCAGCCCGAGGGACAGGGTGTCCTACGAGCAGTACTTC
TRBV19	TRBJ2-7	TRBD1	.	CASSSGQGAFYEQYF	TGTGCCAGTAGTTCCGGACAGGGGGCATTCTACGAGCAGTACTTC
TRBV13	TRBJ2-2	.	.	CASSHPTDVKELFF	TGTGCCAGCAGCCACCCTACAGACGTCAAGGAGCTGTTTTTT
TRBV6-5	TRBJ2-7	.	.	CASSSTYEQYF	TGTGCCAGCAGTTCCACCTACGAGCAGTACTTC
TRBV6-1	TRBJ1-5	.	few	CASSENQENQPQHF	TGTGCCAGCAGTGAAAACCAGGAGAATCAGCCCCAGCATTTT
TRBV15	TRBJ2-7	.	.	CATSREYQTTYEQYF	TGTGCCACCAGCAGAGAATACCAGACAACCTACGAGCAGTACTTC
TRBV19	TRBJ2-2	.	.	CASDRVFSERGHYTGELFF	TGTGCCAGCGACAGGGTGTTTAGCGAGCGGGGTCATTACACCGGGGAGCTGTTTTTT
TRBV27	TRBJ2-7	TRBD1	.	CASRYGGQGFKEQYF	TGTGCCAGCAGATACGGAGGACAGGGTTTTAAGGAGCAGTACTTC
TRBV12-5	TRBJ2-2	TRBD2	.	CASGREPGELFF	TGTGCTAGTGGGCGGGAGCCCGGGGAGCTGTTTTTT
TRBV19	TRBJ2-1	.	.	CASSTFLPSSYNEQFF	TGTGCCAGTAGTACTTTCCTTCCCTCCTCCTACAATGAGCAGTTCTTC
TRBV10-1	TRBJ1-5	TRBD1	once	CASSLGTDDQPQHF	TGCGCCAGCAGTCTGGGGACAGATGATCAGCCCCAGCATTTT
TRBV7-9	TRBJ1-3	.	.	CASSSSLSGNTIYF	TGTGCCAGCAGCTCGTCCCTCTCTGGAAACACCATATATTTT
TRBV5-5	TRBJ1-4	.	.	CASSSGYQRGISNEKLFF	TGTGCCAGCAGCTCCGGGTATCAAAGGGGGATTTCAAATGAAAAACTGTTTTTT
TRBV24-1	TRBJ1-4	TRBD1	.	CATSASGQSNEKLFF	TGTGCCACCAGTGCCTCGGGACAGAGTAATGAAAAACTGTTTTTT
TRBV6-5	TRBJ2-5	.	.	CATGTRKGGGETQYF	TGTGCCACAGGCACGAGGAAGGGAGGTGGAGAGACCCAGTACTTC
TRBV2	TRBJ1-2	TRBD1	.	CASRETGEDYGYTF	TGTGCCAGCAGGGAAACAGGGGAGGACTATGGCTACACCTTC
TRBV29-1	TRBJ1-2	TRBD1	once	CSVGAQGGGYTF	TGCAGCGTTGGTGCGCAGGGGGGTGGCTACACCTTC
TRBV7-6	TRBJ2-5	TRBD2	.	CASSLSPPSGRVTETQYF	TGTGCCAGCAGCTTATCCCCTCCTAGCGGGAGGGTCACAGAGACCCAGTACTTC
TRBV2	TRBJ1-2	TRBD1	.	CASRGRDRARGYTF	TGTGCCAGTAGAGGAAGGGACAGGGCCCGTGGCTACACCTTC
TRBV28	TRBJ2-7	.	.	CASSFRTVYEQYF	TGTGCCAGCAGTTTCCGGACAGTTTACGAGCAGTACTTC
TRBV18	TRBJ2-1	TRBD1	.	CASSPGLPGQGNNEQFF	TGTGCCAGCTCACCAGGATTACCGGGACAGGGAAACAATGAGCAGTTCTTC
TRBV4-1	TRBJ2-7	.	.	CASSQVASETYEQYF	TGCGCCAGCAGCCAAGTAGCTAGCGAGACCTACGAGCAGTACTTC